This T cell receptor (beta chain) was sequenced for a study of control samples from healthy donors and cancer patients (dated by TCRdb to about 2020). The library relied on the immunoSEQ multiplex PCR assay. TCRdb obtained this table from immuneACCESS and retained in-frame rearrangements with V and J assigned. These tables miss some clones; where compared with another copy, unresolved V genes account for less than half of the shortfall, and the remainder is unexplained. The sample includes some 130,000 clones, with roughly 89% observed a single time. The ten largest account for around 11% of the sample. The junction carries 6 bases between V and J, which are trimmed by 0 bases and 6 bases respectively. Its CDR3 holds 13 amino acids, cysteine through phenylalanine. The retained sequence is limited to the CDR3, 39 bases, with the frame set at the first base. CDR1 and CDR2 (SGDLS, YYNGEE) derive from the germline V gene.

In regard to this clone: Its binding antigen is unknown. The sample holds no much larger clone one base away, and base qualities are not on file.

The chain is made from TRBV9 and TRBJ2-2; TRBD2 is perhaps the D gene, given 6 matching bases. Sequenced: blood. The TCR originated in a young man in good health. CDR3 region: CASSVGGAGELFF. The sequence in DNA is TGTGCCAGCAGCGTAGGCGGGGCCGGGGAGCTGTTTTTT.